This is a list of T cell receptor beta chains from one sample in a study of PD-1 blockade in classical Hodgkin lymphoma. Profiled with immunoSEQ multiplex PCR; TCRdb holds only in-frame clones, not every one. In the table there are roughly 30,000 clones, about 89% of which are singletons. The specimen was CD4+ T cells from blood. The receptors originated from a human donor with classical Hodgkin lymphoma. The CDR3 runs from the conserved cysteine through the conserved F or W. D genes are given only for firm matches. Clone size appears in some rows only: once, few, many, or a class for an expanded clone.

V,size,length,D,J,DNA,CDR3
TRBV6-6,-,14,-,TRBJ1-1,TGTGCCAGCAGTTACTCGAGGGGCGGGACTGAAGCTTTCTTT,CASSYSRGGTEAFF
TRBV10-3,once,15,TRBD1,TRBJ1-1,TGTGCCATCAGTTCCCCGACAGGGATGAACACTGAAGCTTTCTTT,CAISSPTGMNTEAFF
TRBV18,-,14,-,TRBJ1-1,TGTGCCAGCTCACCTAGGGGAGAGAACACTGAAGCTTTCTTT,CASSPRGENTEAFF
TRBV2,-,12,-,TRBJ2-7,TGTGCCAGCAGTTTCGCTTCCTACGAGCAGTACTTC,CASSFASYEQYF
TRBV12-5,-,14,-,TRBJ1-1,TGTGCTAGTGGTTTGGTACCCGAGAACACTGAAGCTTTCTTT,CASGLVPENTEAFF
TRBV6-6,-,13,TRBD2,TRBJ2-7,TGTGCCAGCCGTCCTAGCGGTTCCTACGAGCAGTACTTC,CASRPSGSYEQYF
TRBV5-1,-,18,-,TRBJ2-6,TGCGCCAGCGGTATACAAAACTCTATACGGTCTGGGGCCAACGTCCTGACTTTC,CASGIQNSIRSGANVLTF
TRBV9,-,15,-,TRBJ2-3,TGTGCCAGCAGCGTAGATTCAGGGGCCACAGATACGCAGTATTTT,CASSVDSGATDTQYF
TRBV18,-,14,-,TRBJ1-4,TGTGCCAGCTCACCCGGAGGTGGTAATGAAAAACTGTTTTTT,CASSPGGGNEKLFF
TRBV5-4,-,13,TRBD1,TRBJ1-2,TGTGCCAGCCTGGACAGGACGAACTATGGCTACACCTTC,CASLDRTNYGYTF
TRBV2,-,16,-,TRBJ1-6,TGTGCCAGCAGTGCTGGTCAGGCGCGCTATAATTCACCCCTCCACTTT,CASSAGQARYNSPLHF
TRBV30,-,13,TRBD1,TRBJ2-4,TGTGCCTGGACAAACAGGGGGTCGGGCATTCAGTACTTC,CAWTNRGSGIQYF
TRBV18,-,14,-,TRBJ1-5,TGTGCCAGCTCACTGGGACATAGCAATCAGCCCCAGCATTTT,CASSLGHSNQPQHF
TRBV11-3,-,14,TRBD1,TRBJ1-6,TGTGCCAGCAGCTTAGGACAGGGGGAATCACCCCTCCACTTT,CASSLGQGESPLHF
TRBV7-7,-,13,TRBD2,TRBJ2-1,TGTGCCAGCAGCTCCCCGGGAGGAACTGAGCAGTTCTTC,CASSSPGGTEQFF
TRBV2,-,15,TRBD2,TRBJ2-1,TGTGCCACCAAAAAGGAACTAGCGGGGACCCGTGAGCAGTTCTTC,CATKKELAGTREQFF
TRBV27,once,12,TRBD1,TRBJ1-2,TGTGCCAGCCGGGACAGAAACTATGGCTACACCTTC,CASRDRNYGYTF
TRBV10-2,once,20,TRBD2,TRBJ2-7,TGCGCCAGCAGTGAGAATTATCTGGGACTAGCGGGGCCAGCCTCCTACGAGCAGTACTTC,CASSENYLGLAGPASYEQYF
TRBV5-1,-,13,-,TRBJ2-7,TGCGCCAGCAGCTTGATGGTCCCTCGGGAGCAGTACTTC,CASSLMVPREQYF
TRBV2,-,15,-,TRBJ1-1,TGTGCCAGCAGCATAGACCCCAGGGAGGTGGTTGAAGCTTTCTTT,CASSIDPREVVEAFF
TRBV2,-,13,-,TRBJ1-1,TGTGCCAGCAGTGACAGGCGGAACACTGAAGCTTTCTTT,CASSDRRNTEAFF
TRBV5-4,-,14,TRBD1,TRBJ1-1,TGTGCCAGCAGCTTGGCACAGGGGGGGACTGAAGCTTTCTTT,CASSLAQGGTEAFF
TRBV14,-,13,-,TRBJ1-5,TGTGCCAGCAGCCATTATGGGGATCAGCCCCAGCATTTT,CASSHYGDQPQHF
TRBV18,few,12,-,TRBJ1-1,TGTGCCAGCTCACCGTCGAACACTGAAGCTTTCTTT,CASSPSNTEAFF
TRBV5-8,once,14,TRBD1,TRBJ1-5,TGTGCCAGCAGCTTGTATAAGGGGGCTCAGCCCCAGCATTTT,CASSLYKGAQPQHF
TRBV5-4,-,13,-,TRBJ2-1,TGTGCCAGCAGCCCGGAGTGGTCAGGGTCTGCGTTCTTC,CASSPEWSGSAFF
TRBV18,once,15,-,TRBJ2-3,TGTGCCAGCTCCCAAGGACTAGGGGGGCCAGATACGCAGTATTTT,CASSQGLGGPDTQYF
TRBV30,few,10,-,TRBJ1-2,TGTGCCTGGAGTCAGGATGGCTACACCTTC,CAWSQDGYTF
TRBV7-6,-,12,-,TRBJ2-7,TGTGCCACCCCGAGACCCTCCTACGAGCAGTACTTC,CATPRPSYEQYF
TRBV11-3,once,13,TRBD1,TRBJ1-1,TGTGCCAGCAGCTTAGTCCAAGGACAGGGGGTAATATTT,CASSLVQGQGVIF
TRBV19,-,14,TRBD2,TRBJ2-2,TGTGCCAGTAGAACGGGGGGAGCCCCCGGGGAGCTGTTTTTT,CASRTGGAPGELFF